The T cell receptor beta chain described here comes from a study of regulatory T cells in long-lasting Graves disease. Looked up from germline, CDR1 is SGHTA and CDR2 is FQGNSA. V shed 7 bases and J 6 bases; nucleotides not matched to a gene: 9. The CDR3 runs to 14 residues. Assembly of TCR beta libraries relied on iRepertoire HTBI primers together with Arm-PCR of CDR3 regions. In TCRdb, the multiplex PCR reads were re-called with MiXCR into one record per CDR3 protein. The data show about 420,000 distinct CDR3 sequences, 15% to 20% seen once. The time point is: newly diagnosed GD, antithyroid drugs for less than 3 months. PBMC-extracted RNA yielded the TCR library. This clonotype was counted ten times or more. This same sample was also taken into another study, of T cells in Graves' hyperthyroidism and ophthalmopathy. From that second work: In the first-round RT-PCR of the TCR CDR3, the HTBI primer set was used.

The receptor was derived from a woman aged 18-30 years with Graves disease. The sequencing used peripheral blood mononuclear cells (PBMCs), collected at new diagnosis, from a patient treated with antithyroid drugs. This chain joins TRBV7-2 and TRBJ2-7, with 10 bases fitting TRBD2. CDR3 bases: TGTGCCAGCACCTTTCTAGCGGGAGTGGCCGAGCAGTACTTC. Amino acid sequence: CASTFLAGVAEQYF.